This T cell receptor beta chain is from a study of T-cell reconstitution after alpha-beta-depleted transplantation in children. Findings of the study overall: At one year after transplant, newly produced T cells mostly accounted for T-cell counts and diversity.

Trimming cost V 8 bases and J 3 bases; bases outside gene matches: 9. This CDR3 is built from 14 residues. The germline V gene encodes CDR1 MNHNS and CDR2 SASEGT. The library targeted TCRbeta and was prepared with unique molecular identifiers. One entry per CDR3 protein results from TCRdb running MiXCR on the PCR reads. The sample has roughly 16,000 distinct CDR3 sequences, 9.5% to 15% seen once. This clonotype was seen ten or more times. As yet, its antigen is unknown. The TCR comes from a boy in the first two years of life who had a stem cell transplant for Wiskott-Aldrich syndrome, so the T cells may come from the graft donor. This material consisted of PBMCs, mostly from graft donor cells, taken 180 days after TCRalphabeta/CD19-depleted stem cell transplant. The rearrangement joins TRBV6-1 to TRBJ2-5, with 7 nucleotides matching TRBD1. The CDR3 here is CASSKTGHEETQYF. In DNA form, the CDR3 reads TGTGCCAGCTCTAAGACAGGGCACGAAGAGACCCAGTACTTC.